This T cell receptor (beta chain) was observed in a study of CD8 T cells in Susac syndrome. With random hexamers, reverse transcription was performed on roughly 0.5 to 1 ug of RNA. In TCRdb, the immunoSEQ multiplex PCR reads were re-called with MiXCR into one record per CDR3 protein. The sample consists of around 69,000 distinct CDR3 sequences, around 96% of them appearing once. V lost 5 bases to trimming and J lost 5 bases; unmatched junction nucleotides: 6. CDR1 is KGHDR, CDR2 SFDVKD, per germline. The CDR3 totals 15 residues. The TCR comes from a human donor with multiple sclerosis. The chain links TRBV24-1 to TRBJ2-1, with TRBD2 matching over 9 bases. The sequencing sample was made of CD4+ T cells from PBMCs. This CDR3 is CATSAAGGGDNEQFF. Written as DNA, the CDR3 is TGTGCCACCAGTGCTGCGGGCGGGGGGGACAATGAGCAGTTCTTC.